Following are 20 T cell receptor beta chains from one sample sequenced in a study of circulating CD8 cells and anti-PD-1 response in melanoma. The QIAseq Immune Repertoire TCR panel built the libraries from roughly 16 ng of total RNA. MiXCR was run by TCRdb on the reads, yielding one entry per CDR3 protein. The sample has approximately 520 distinct CDR3 sequences; about 9.1% are singletons. Sorting of live CD3+CD8+TCRalphabeta+ cells by PD-1 and/or TIGIT gave four subsets. Sequenced here: CD8+ T cells from PBMCs, sampled at baseline or after one month of anti-PD-1 therapy (not recorded which). The receptors were sampled from a human donor with melanoma.

A few counts support this clonotype. The chain couples TRBV27 to TRBJ2-3, with 9 bases aligning to TRBD2. This CDR3 comprises 16 residues. Germline CDR1 MNHEY, CDR2 SMNVEV (reference sequence). V lost 6 bases and J lost 2; bases outside the gene matches: 9. CDR3 amino acids: CASSRMTSGHTDTQYF. The CDR3 DNA reads TGTGCCAGCAGCCGAATGACTAGCGGACACACAGATACGCAGTATTTT.

By share, this clonotype ranks as medium-sized. V gene TRBV29-1 combines with J gene TRBJ2-7; 8 bases map to TRBD1. The J segment lost 2 bases and the V segment lost 0 bases, leaving 6 bases of the junction unmatched. Germline CDR1 is SQVTM and CDR2 is ANQGSEA. The CDR3 contains 15 residues. The CDR3 coding sequence is TGCAGCGTTGAAGATCCGGCCAGGGGGCCCTACGAGCAGTACTTC. This codes for CSVEDPARGPYEQYF.

This clonotype ranks as large. The genes are TRBV7-3 and TRBJ2-2; unclear D gene. The germline CDR1 and CDR2 sequences are SGHTA and FQGTGA. Trimming stripped 2 bases from V and 5 bases from J, with 3 bases between. The CDR3 sequence is 12 residues long. Written as DNA, the CDR3 is TGTGCCAGCAGCTTAGGGACCGGGGAGCTGTTTTTT. Protein sequence: CASSLGTGELFF.

V usage is TRBV19 and J usage is TRBJ2-1; D is uncertain. Trimming took off 4 bases at V and 7 bases at J, with 11 bases between the two ends. The CDR3 sequence is 13 residues long. Germline V CDR1 and CDR2: LNHDA, SQIVND (reference sequence). CDR3: CASSTPFLNEQFF. The CDR3 nucleotides are TGTGCCAGTAGTACTCCCTTCCTGAATGAGCAGTTCTTC.

By sample fraction, this clonotype is medium-sized. This rearrangement joins TRBV19 to TRBJ2-3; D is unresolved. The CDR3 runs to 15 residues. Trimming took 3 bases from V and 1 from J, leaving 11 bases between them. Per germline, CDR1 LNHDA and CDR2 SQIVND (reference sequence). DNA for the CDR3: TGTGCCAGTAGTATTGGTAATTCTCGCACAGATACGCAGTATTTT. Protein product: CASSIGNSRTDTQYF.

By share, this clonotype ranks as medium-sized. The chain is built from TRBV5-6 and TRBJ2-7; no clear D. Per germline, CDR1 SGHDT and CDR2 YYEEEE. The germline V and J ends were trimmed by 2 bases and 2 bases, with 11 bases remaining between them. CDR3 length: 14 residues. The CDR3 loop reads CASSFLHGTYEQYF. DNA for the CDR3: TGTGCCAGCAGCTTCCTACATGGGACCTACGAGCAGTACTTC.

This chain uses TRBV7-2 with TRBJ2-3; D uncertain. V dropped 5 bases and J dropped 3 bases, with 9 bases sitting between them. CDR1 SGHTA and CDR2 FQGNSA come from the germline V gene. This CDR3 has 13 amino acids. The CDR3 reads CASSPPGTDTQYF. CDR3 DNA: TGTGCCAGCAGCCCCCCGGGTACAGATACGCAGTATTTT.

In its sample, this clonotype ranks as medium-sized (0.01 to 0.1%). V and J are TRBV7-2 and TRBJ1-2, with D possibly matching TRBD1 (5 bases). Per the germline V gene, CDR1 is SGHTA and CDR2 is FQGNSA. CDR3 length: 12 residues. With 5 bases removed from V and 7 bases from J, the gap between germline ends came to 11 bases. The CDR3 DNA sequence: TGTGCCAGCAGCGATCGGGGCTCTGGCTACACCTTC. Protein product: CASSDRGSGYTF.

The V call is TRBV20-1, the J call TRBJ2-7, with 7 bases lining up with TRBD1. V shed 6 bases, J shed 2 bases, and the junction held 7 bases outside the gene matches. Per the germline V gene, CDR1 is DFQATT and CDR2 is SNEGSKA (reference sequence). There are 13 residues in the CDR3. The CDR3 loop is CSARRQGAYEQYF. CDR3 bases: TGCAGTGCCCGCCGACAGGGAGCCTACGAGCAGTACTTC.

In this sample, this clonotype turned up a few times. V is TRBV6-2 or TRBV6-3 and J is TRBJ2-7; the D call may be TRBD1 or TRBD2 (5 bases each). Trimming left V 6 bases short and J 2 bases short, with 11 bases between. Germline loops: CDR1 MNHEY, CDR2 SVGEGT. This CDR3 has 13 amino acids. The CDR3 DNA sequence: TGTGCCAGCAGCCGGGACGCAACCTACGAGCAGTACTTC. The encoded protein is CASSRDATYEQYF.

By proportion, this clonotype is medium-sized. The chain has TRBV5-6 and TRBJ1-2, with D possibly matching TRBD1 (5 bases). The CDR3 totals 11 residues. V was shortened by 4 bases and J by 8 bases, with 9 bases between the two germline ends. The V gene's germline CDR1 is SGHDT and CDR2 YYEEEE. The CDR3 loop is CASSRGDGYTF. Written as DNA, the CDR3 is TGTGCCAGCAGCCGGGGGGACGGCTACACCTTC.

This chain joins TRBV20-1 and TRBJ1-2; D ambiguous. Trimming shortened V by 3 bases and J by 3 bases, and 17 bases separated the two germline ends. The CDR3 totals 15 residues. CDR1 DFQATT and CDR2 SNEGSKA come from the germline V gene (reference sequence). DNA of the CDR3: TGCAGTGCTAGTCCCATAAGCGGAAACGACTATGGCTACACCTTC. Its translation is CSASPISGNDYGYTF.

This sequence joins TRBV5-8 and TRBJ2-1; 9 bases match TRBD2. The J segment lost 3 bases and the V segment lost 7 bases, leaving 5 bases of the junction unmatched. The germline CDR1 and CDR2 sequences are SGHTS and YDEGEE. This CDR3 comprises 14 residues. CDR3 sequence reads: CASLETSGYNEQFF. The CDR3 DNA is TGTGCCAGCTTGGAGACTAGCGGCTACAATGAGCAGTTCTTC.

By sample share, this clonotype is large. The chain has TRBV5-5 and TRBJ2-3; the D gene is possibly TRBD2 (5 bases). The CDR3 totals 15 residues. V was shortened by 4 bases and J by 0 bases, with 12 bases between the two germline ends. Looked up from germline, CDR1 is SGHKS and CDR2 is YYEKEE (reference sequence). CDR3: CASSRWTGSTDTQYF. CDR3 DNA sequence: TGTGCCAGCAGCCGCTGGACTGGAAGCACAGATACGCAGTATTTT.

This clonotype is large within its sample. This chain links TRBV20-1 with TRBJ2-6; D remains unclear. There are 12 residues in the CDR3. With 0 bases removed from V and 10 bases from J, the gap between germline ends came to 7 bases. Looked up from germline, CDR1 is DFQATT and CDR2 is SNEGSKA (reference sequence). The CDR3 protein is CSARDPRNVLTF. The CDR3, as DNA: TGCAGTGCTAGAGATCCTAGGAACGTCCTGACTTTC.

This clonotype is medium-sized. The chain combines TRBV4-3 with TRBJ2-3; D may be TRBD2 (5 bases). This CDR3 contains 13 residues. V lost 0 bases to trimming and J lost 6 bases, with 7 bases between them. Per germline, CDR1 LGHNA and CDR2 YSLEER. CDR3 coding DNA: TGCGCCAGCAGCCAAGACCCGGGGGATACGCAGTATTTT. It translates to CASSQDPGDTQYF.

There are a few counts of this clonotype. The chain employs TRBV12-5 and TRBJ2-5; possible D gene TRBD2, 5 bases. The germline CDR1 and CDR2 sequences are LGHNT and FRNRAP. V was cut by 8 bases and J by 2 bases, with 12 bases left in between. The length of the CDR3 is 13 residues. As DNA, the CDR3 is TGTGCTAGTCGGACTTCGGGACAAGAGACCCAGTACTTC. It translates to CASRTSGQETQYF.

By sample fraction, this clonotype is medium-sized. The V and J genes are TRBV19 and TRBJ1-1; perhaps TRBD1 as D (5 bases). Germline V gives CDR1 LNHDA, CDR2 SQIVND (reference sequence). This CDR3 is built from 13 residues. Trimming stripped 7 bases from V and 7 bases from J, with 16 bases between. The CDR3 region has the DNA TGTGCCAGTACCACGGGCAGGGTCATTGAAGCTTTCTTT. Protein product: CASTTGRVIEAFF.

By sample share, this clonotype is medium-sized. The rearrangement links TRBV6-5 to TRBJ1-4, with D uncertain. The CDR3 totals 16 residues. Germline V gene lookup returns CDR1 MNHEY and CDR2 SVGAGI. V was trimmed by 0 bases and J by 8 bases, leaving 16 bases between them. The CDR3 DNA sequence: TGTGCCAGCAGTTACTCGCTTGCGGGCGTTGGGGAAAAACTGTTTTTT. Its protein product is CASSYSLAGVGEKLFF.

By sample share, this clonotype is large. CDR3 loop: CASSDSSTGELFF. The CDR3 DNA sequence: TGTGCCAGCAGTGACTCCAGCACCGGGGAGCTGTTTTTT. This sequence joins TRBV6-4 and TRBJ2-2; no firm D call. The V gene's germline CDR1 is MRHNA and CDR2 SNTAGT. CDR3 size: 13 residues. Trimming removed 0 bases from V and 4 bases from J, with 3 bases in between.